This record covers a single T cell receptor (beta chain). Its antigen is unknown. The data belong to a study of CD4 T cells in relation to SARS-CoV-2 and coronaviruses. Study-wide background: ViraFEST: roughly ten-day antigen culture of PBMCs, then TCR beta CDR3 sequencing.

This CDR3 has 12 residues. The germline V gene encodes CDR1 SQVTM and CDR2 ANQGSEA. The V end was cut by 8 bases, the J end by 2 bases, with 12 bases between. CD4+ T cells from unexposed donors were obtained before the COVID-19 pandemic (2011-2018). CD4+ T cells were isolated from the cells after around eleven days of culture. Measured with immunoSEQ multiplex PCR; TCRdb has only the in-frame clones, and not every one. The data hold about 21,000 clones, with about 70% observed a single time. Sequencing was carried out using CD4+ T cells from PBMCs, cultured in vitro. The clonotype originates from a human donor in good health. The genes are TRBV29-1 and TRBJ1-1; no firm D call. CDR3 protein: CSSVFANTEAFF. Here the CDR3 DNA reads TGCAGCTCAGTTTTCGCTAACACTGAAGCTTTCTTT. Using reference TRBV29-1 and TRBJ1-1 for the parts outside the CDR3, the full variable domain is SAVISQKPSRDICQRGTSLTIQCQVDSQVTMMFWYRQQPGQSLTLIATANQGSEATYESGFVIDKFPISRPNLTFSTLTVSNMSPEDSSIYLCSSVFANTEAFFGQGTRLTVV.